Shown below are 9 T cell receptor beta chains from a single sample sequenced in a study of beta chain features in type 1 diabetes. Every isolated RNA sample was fully reverse transcribed, so sequencing captured expressed TCRB transcripts. TCRdb keeps only in-frame clones here, not all; method: immunoSEQ multiplex PCR. The sample gives around 300,000 clones, 8% of which show up once; approximately 1% is in the top ten. Sequenced: central memory CD4+ T cells from blood. The receptors were sampled from a young woman in good health.

This clone came up many times. This chain joins TRBV19 and TRBJ2-1; D possibly corresponds to TRBD2 (5 bases). CDR1 is LNHDA, CDR2 SQIVND, per germline (reference sequence). This CDR3 has 13 residues. The V and J ends lost 1 base and 9 bases respectively, with 10 bases between them. The DNA of the CDR3 is TGTGCCAGTAGTATAGTTGGAGGATTTGAGCAGTTCTTC. This translates into CASSIVGGFEQFF.

The chain uses TRBV29-1 and TRBJ2-3; D may be TRBD1 (6 bases). The ends were cut back, 1 base at V and 2 bases at J, with 19 bases in the middle. Germline lookup yields CDR1 SQVTM and CDR2 ANQGSEA. The length of the CDR3 is 17 residues. CDR3 sequence: CSVEGGDTNLFTDTQYF. Here the CDR3 DNA reads TGCAGCGTTGAAGGAGGGGACACCAACCTTTTCACAGATACGCAGTATTTT.

The chain recombines TRBV7-6 with TRBJ2-5, with TRBD1 matching over 10 bases. This CDR3 is built from 14 residues. The V segment lost 5 bases and the J segment 4 bases; nucleotides outside the gene matches: 4. The germline CDR1 and CDR2 sequences are SGHVS and FNYEAQ. The CDR3 nucleotides read TGTGCCAGCAGCCGGACAGGGGGGGGAGAGACCCAGTACTTC. It is translated as CASSRTGGGETQYF.

The table lists this clone with a few counts. CDR3 DNA sequence: TGTGCCAGTAGTGGGACAGGGTGGGGCACCGGGGAGCTGTTTTTT. Translation gives CASSGTGWGTGELFF. The chain joins TRBV19 to TRBJ2-2; 9 bases are shared with TRBD1. The CDR3 is made up of 15 amino acids. Germline CDR1 is LNHDA and CDR2 is SQIVND (reference sequence). The junction had 5 bases not matched to a gene; V was cut back by 5 bases and J by 4 bases.

This clone was observed many times. The chain has TRBV27 and TRBJ2-1; D remains ambiguous. V was pared by 5 bases and J by 5 bases, with 10 bases between. CDR1 MNHEY and CDR2 SMNVEV come from the germline V gene (reference sequence). CDR3 length: 13 amino acids. In DNA form, the CDR3 reads TGTGCCAGCAGTCGCGACGGCCACAATGAGCAGTTCTTC. Translation gives CASSRDGHNEQFF.

This clone was picked up many times. The chain couples TRBV29-1 to TRBJ2-3; 7 bases agree with TRBD2. The V segment lost 5 bases and the J segment 9 bases; nucleotides outside the gene matches: 8. This CDR3 spans 12 amino acids. From germline, CDR1 is SQVTM and CDR2 ANQGSEA. In DNA, the CDR3 is TGCAGCGTTCCCGGGACTAAACGGACGCAGTATTTT. Residues: CSVPGTKRTQYF.

The sample holds a few counts of this clone. The V and J genes are TRBV29-1 and TRBJ1-1; weak D call: TRBD1 (6 bases). CDR3 length: 12 amino acids. Trimming cost V 3 bases and J 6 bases, with 11 bases left between them. Germline V gives CDR1 SQVTM, CDR2 ANQGSEA. The CDR3 DNA is TGCAGCGTTGAGGGACACTCCGCTGAAGCTTTCTTT. Encoded protein: CSVEGHSAEAFF.

Turning to this clone: Other DNA sequences in this specimen translate into the identical CDR3. V and J are TRBV6-5 and TRBJ1-2, with D possibly matching TRBD1 (5 bases). The germline V and J ends were trimmed by 6 bases and 1 base, with 9 bases remaining between them. There are 13 residues in the CDR3. The germline V gene encodes CDR1 MNHEY and CDR2 SVGAGI. The CDR3 protein is CASSLDSNYGYTF. The CDR3 bases are TGTGCCAGCAGCCTCGACAGTAACTATGGCTACACCTTC.

This clone was detected a few times. The V and J genes are TRBV28 and TRBJ2-4; no clear D gene. This CDR3 region has 15 residues. V lost 7 bases to trimming and J lost 0 bases, with 13 bases between them. Germline V gene sequence: CDR1 MDHEN, CDR2 SYDVKM. CDR3 bases: TGTGCCAGCACTGGGTCCGACAAAGCCAAAAACATTCAGTACTTC. It specifies CASTGSDKAKNIQYF.